The 5 T cell receptor beta chains in this list originate from one sample, sequenced in a study of blood T cell repertoires in COVID-19. The protocol was immunoSEQ multiplex PCR, while the TCRdb copy is restricted to in-frame clones and leaves out a portion. The profile shows some 180,000 clones, about 86% of them singletons. The sequenced sample was peripheral blood. These receptor sequences come from a man between 65 and 85 years old with active or convalescent COVID-19.

The chain joins TRBV19 to TRBJ2-7; 8 bases are a match to TRBD1. The ends lost 5 bases at V and 0 bases at J; junction bases unmatched: 6. Germline values: CDR1 LNHDA, CDR2 SQIVND (reference sequence). The length of the CDR3 is 15 residues. CDR3 loop: CASSGGQGSSYEQYF. The CDR3 region has the DNA TGTGCCAGTAGTGGTGGACAGGGAAGCTCCTACGAGCAGTACTTC.

This clone was seen only once. CDR3 sequence: CASSQGHSGEETQYF. The CDR3 bases are TGCGCCAGCAGCCAGGGACACAGCGGGGAAGAGACCCAGTACTTC. The V and J genes are TRBV4-1 and TRBJ2-5; D is possibly TRBD2 (7 bases). CDR1 is MGHRA, CDR2 YSYEKL, per germline. The V end was cut by 3 bases, the J end by 3 bases, with 14 bases between. CDR3 length equals 15 residues.

This clone was seen more than once but under ten times. The chain recombines TRBV5-1 with TRBJ2-7; TRBD2 aligns across 8 bases. The V segment lost 4 bases and the J segment 6 bases; nucleotides outside the gene matches: 12. Germline V gene data show CDR1 as SGHRS and CDR2 as YFSETQ. The CDR3 sequence is 15 residues long. CDR3 DNA sequence: TGCGCCAGCAGCCCTCAGGCCTTCGGGGGGGGCGAGCAGTACTTC. Translating gives CASSPQAFGGGEQYF.

The sample holds one count of this clone. V usage is TRBV7-2 and J usage is TRBJ1-6, with 8 nucleotides matching TRBD1. CDR1 is SGHTA and CDR2 is FQGNSA in the germline V gene. J lost 3 bases, V lost 5 bases, and 0 bases had no gene match. The CDR3 is 14 amino acids. The CDR3 loop is CASSGQGYNSPLHF. The CDR3 coding sequence is TGTGCCAGCAGCGGACAGGGCTATAATTCACCCCTCCACTTT.

The chain has TRBV18 and TRBJ1-6; D remains ambiguous. The CDR3 spans 14 residues. V was shortened by 4 bases and J by 7 bases, with 11 bases between the two germline ends. The germline V gene has CDR1 KGHSH and CDR2 LQKENI. CDR3 amino acids: CASSLSDGNSPLHF. The CDR3 DNA follows: TGTGCCAGCTCACTGAGCGACGGCAATTCACCCCTCCACTTT.